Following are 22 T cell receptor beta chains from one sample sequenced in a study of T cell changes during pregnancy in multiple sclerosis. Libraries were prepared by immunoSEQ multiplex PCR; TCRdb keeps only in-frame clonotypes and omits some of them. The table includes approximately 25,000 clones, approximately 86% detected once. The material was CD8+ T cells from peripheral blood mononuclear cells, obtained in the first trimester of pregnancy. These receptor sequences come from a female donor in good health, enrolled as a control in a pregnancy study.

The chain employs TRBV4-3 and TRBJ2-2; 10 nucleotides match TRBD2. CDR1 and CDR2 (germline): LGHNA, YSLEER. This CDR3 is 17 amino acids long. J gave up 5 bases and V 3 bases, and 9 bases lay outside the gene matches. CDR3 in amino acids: CASSQSLLAGRTGELFF. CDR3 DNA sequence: TGCGCCAGCAGCCAGAGCTTACTAGCGGGAAGGACCGGGGAGCTGTTTTTT.

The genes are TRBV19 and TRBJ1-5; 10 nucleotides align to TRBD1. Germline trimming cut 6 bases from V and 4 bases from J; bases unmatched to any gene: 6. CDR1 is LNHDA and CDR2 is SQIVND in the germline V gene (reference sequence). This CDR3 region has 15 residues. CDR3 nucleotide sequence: TGTGCCAGTAGCATAAGGACAGGGGGAAATCAGCCCCAGCATTTT. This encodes CASSIRTGGNQPQHF.

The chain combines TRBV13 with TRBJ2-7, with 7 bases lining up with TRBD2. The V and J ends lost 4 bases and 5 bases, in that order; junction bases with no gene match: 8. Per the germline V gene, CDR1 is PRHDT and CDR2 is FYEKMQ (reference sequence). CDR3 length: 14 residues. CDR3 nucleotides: TGTGCCAGCAGCTCCAGGACTAGTGTGAACGAGCAGTACTTC. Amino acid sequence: CASSSRTSVNEQYF.

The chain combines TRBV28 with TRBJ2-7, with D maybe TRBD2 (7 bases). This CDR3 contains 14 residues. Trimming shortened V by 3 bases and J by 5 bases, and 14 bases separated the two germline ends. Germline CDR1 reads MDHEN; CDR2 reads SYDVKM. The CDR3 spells CASSLGGLLNEQYF. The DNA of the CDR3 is TGTGCCAGCAGTTTGGGGGGGCTGCTAAACGAGCAGTACTTC.

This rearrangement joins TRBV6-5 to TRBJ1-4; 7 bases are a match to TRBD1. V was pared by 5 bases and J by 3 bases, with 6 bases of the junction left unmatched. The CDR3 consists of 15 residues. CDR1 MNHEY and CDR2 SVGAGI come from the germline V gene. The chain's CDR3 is CASSKQGRPNEKLFF. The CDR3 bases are TGTGCCAGCAGTAAACAGGGGCGTCCTAATGAAAAACTGTTTTTT.

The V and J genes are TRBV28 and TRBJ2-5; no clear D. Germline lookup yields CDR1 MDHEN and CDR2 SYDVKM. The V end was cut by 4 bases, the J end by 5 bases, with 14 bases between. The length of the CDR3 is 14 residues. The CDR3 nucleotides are TGTGCCAGCAGTTCTCCTCGGCTAGGCGAGACCCAGTACTTC. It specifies CASSSPRLGETQYF.

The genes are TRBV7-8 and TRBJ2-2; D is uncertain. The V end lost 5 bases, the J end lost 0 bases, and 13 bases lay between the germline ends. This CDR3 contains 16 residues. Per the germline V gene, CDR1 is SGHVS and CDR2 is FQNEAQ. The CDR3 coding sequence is TGTGCCAGCAGCCCGGTGTGGGCCGCGAACACCGGGGAGCTGTTTTTT. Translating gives CASSPVWAANTGELFF.

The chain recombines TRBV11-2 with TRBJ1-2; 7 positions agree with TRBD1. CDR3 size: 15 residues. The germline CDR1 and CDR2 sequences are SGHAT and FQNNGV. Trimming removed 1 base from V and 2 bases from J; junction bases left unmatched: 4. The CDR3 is CASSLVGTDNYGYTF. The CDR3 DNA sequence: TGTGCCAGCAGCTTAGTTGGGACAGACAACTATGGCTACACCTTC.

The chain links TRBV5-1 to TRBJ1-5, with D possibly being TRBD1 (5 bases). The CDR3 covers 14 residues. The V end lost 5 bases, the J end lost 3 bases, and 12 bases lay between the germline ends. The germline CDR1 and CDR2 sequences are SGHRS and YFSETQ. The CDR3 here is CASSPGDNNQPQHF. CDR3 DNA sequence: TGCGCCAGCAGTCCGGGGGATAACAATCAGCCCCAGCATTTT.

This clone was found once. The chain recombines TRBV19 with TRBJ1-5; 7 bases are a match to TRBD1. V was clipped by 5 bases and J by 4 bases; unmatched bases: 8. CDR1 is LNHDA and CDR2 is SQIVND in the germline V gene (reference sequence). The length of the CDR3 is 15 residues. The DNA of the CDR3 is TGTGCCAGTAGTCCCCGACAGGGCCTAAATCAGCCCCAGCATTTT. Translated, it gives CASSPRQGLNQPQHF. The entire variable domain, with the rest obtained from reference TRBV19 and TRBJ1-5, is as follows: DGGITQSPKYLFRKEGQNVTLSCEQNLNHDAMYWYRQDPGQGLRLIYYSQIVNDFQKGDIAEGYSVSREKKESFPLTVTSAQKNPTAFYLCASSPRQGLNQPQHFGDGTRLSIL.

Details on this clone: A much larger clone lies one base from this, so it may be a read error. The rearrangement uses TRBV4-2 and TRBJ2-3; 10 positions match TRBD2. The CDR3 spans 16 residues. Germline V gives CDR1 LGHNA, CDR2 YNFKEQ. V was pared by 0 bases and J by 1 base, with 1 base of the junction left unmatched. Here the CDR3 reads CASSQELAGGTDTQYF. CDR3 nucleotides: TGTGCCAGCAGCCAAGAGCTAGCGGGAGGCACAGATACGCAGTATTTT.

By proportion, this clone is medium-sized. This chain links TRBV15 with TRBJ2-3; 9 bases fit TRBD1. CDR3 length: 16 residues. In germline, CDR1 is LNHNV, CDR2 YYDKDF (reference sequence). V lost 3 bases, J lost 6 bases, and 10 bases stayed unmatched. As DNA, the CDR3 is TGTGCCACCAGCAGCAGACCGGGACAGGGACCCGATACGCAGTATTTT. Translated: CATSSRPGQGPDTQYF. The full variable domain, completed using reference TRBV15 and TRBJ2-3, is DAMVIQNPRYQVTQFGKPVTLSCSQTLNHNVMYWYQQKSSQAPKLLFHYYDKDFNNEADTPDNFQSRRPNTSFCFLDIRSPGLGDTAMYLCATSSRPGQGPDTQYFGPGTRLTVL.

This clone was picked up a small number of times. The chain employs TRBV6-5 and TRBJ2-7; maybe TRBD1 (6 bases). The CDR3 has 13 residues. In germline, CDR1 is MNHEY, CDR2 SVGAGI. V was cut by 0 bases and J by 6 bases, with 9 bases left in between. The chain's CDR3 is CASSYSQGAEQYF. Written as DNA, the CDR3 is TGTGCCAGCAGTTACTCACAGGGTGCCGAGCAGTACTTC.

The CDR3 coding sequence is TGTGCCAGCAGCCTGGACATTAACACTGAAGCTTTCTTT. Amino acids: CASSLDINTEAFF. The chain carries TRBV27 and TRBJ1-1, with D maybe TRBD1 (5 bases). The CDR3 is 13 residues long. The germline V gene has CDR1 MNHEY and CDR2 SMNVEV (reference sequence). V was pared by 6 bases and J by 2 bases, with 10 bases between.

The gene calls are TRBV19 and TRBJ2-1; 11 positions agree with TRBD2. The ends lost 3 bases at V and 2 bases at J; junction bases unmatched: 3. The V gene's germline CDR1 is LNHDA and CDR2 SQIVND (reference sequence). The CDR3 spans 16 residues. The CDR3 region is CASSMVAGGAYNEQFF. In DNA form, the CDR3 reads TGTGCCAGTAGTATGGTAGCGGGAGGGGCCTACAATGAGCAGTTCTTC.

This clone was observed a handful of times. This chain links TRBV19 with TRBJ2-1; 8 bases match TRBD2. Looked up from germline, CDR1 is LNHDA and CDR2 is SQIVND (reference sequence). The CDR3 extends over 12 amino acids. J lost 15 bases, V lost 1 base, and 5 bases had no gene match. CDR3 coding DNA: TGTGCCAGTAGTATAGGCTCCAGCGGGAGGTTCTTC. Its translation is CASSIGSSGRFF.

CDR3: CASSGGELLSNQPQHF. The CDR3 nucleotides read TGTGCCAGCAGTGGCGGCGAACTTCTTAGCAATCAGCCCCAGCATTTT. This chain connects TRBV2 to TRBJ1-5; D unresolved. There are 16 residues in the CDR3. V lost 4 bases, J lost 0 bases, and 13 bases lay in between. Germline V gene lookup returns CDR1 SNHLY and CDR2 FYNNEI.

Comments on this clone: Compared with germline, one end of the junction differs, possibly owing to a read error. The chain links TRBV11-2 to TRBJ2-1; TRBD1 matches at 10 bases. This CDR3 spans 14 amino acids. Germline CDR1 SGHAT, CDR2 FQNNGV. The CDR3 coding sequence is TGTGCCAGCAACTTAGGGACAGGGGTCCCTGAGCAGTTCTTC. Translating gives CASNLGTGVPEQFF. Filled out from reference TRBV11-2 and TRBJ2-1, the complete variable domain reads EAGVAQSPRYKIIEKRQSVAFWCNPISGHATLYWYQQILGQGPKLLIQFQNNGVVDDSQLPKDRFSAERLKGVDSTLKIQPAKLEDSAVYLCASNLGTGVPEQFFGPGTRLTVL.

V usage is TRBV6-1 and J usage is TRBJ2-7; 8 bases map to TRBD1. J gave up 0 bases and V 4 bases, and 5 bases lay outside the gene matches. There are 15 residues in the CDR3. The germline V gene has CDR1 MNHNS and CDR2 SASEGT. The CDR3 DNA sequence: TGTGCCAGCAGTGGCGCAGGGGGCAGCTCCTACGAGCAGTACTTC. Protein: CASSGAGGSSYEQYF.

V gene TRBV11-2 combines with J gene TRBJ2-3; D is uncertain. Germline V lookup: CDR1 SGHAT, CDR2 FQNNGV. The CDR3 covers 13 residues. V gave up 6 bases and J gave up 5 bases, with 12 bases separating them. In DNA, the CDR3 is TGTGCCAGCAGACAAGAGGTCGTAGATACGCAGTATTTT. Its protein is CASRQEVVDTQYF.

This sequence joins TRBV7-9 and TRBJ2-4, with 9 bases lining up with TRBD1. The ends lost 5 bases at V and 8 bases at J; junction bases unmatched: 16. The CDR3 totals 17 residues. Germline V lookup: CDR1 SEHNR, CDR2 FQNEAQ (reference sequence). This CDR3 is CASSAPDYRQGVDIQYF. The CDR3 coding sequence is TGTGCCAGCAGCGCCCCCGACTACCGACAGGGGGTGGACATTCAGTACTTC.

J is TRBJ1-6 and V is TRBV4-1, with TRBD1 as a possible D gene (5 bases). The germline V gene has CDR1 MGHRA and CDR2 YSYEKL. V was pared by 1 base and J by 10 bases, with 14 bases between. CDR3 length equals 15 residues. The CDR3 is CASSQAGRDRSPLHF. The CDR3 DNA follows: TGCGCCAGCAGCCAAGCGGGCAGGGATCGATCACCCCTCCACTTT.